These 6 T cell receptor beta chains came from one sample sequenced in a study of shared clonotypes between healthy human individuals. Using immunoSEQ multiplex PCR, the repertoire was profiled, and TCRdb retains in-frame clones only, with some absent. In the table there are 800,000 to 1,200,000 clones, around 78% of which are singletons. The sample consisted of memory CD4+ T cells from PBMCs. This sample's subset: CD45RA-negative fraction. These receptors originate from a man in his late teens or twenties in good health. Some clones in this sample may be carry-over from other donors' samples.

The CDR3 DNA follows: TGTGCCAGCTCACCACCGCAGGGGGTGGGCTACACCTTC. Its protein is CASSPPQGVGYTF. The chain has TRBV18 and TRBJ1-2; 7 nucleotides line up with TRBD1. With 0 bases clipped from V and 8 bases from J, the junction kept 3 bases outside the gene matches. The CDR3 runs to 13 residues. Germline CDR1 reads KGHSH; CDR2 reads LQKENI.

V and J are TRBV7-8 and TRBJ2-7; D is uncertain. Germline-derived CDR1 and CDR2 are SGHVS and FQNEAQ. The CDR3 covers 15 residues. Trimming cost V 2 bases and J 2 bases, with 13 bases left between them. The DNA for the CDR3 is TGTGCCAGCAGCTTAACTCAGGTCCCTACCTACGAGCAGTACTTC. Translation gives CASSLTQVPTYEQYF.

The chain employs TRBV7-3 and TRBJ2-3; perhaps TRBD2 as D (6 bases). The CDR3 totals 16 residues. V lost 1 base to trimming and J lost 4 bases, with 15 bases between them. The germline CDR1 and CDR2 sequences are SGHTA and FQGTGA. The CDR3 loop reads CASSLRAPGAADTQYF. DNA for the CDR3: TGTGCCAGCAGCTTAAGGGCTCCGGGAGCAGCAGATACGCAGTATTTT.

The gene calls are TRBV2 and TRBJ2-2; TRBD1 matches at 8 bases. CDR1 and CDR2 from the germline V gene are SNHLY and FYNNEI. V shed 6 bases and J 4 bases; nucleotides not matched to a gene: 10. The CDR3 runs 16 residues. The CDR3 DNA is TGTGCCAGCAGGGGGCAGGGGGCACGAACCACCGGGGAGCTGTTTTTT. The encoded protein is CASRGQGARTTGELFF.

The chain uses TRBV29-1 and TRBJ2-1; 11 positions match TRBD2. Germline values: CDR1 SQVTM, CDR2 ANQGSEA. The CDR3 is made up of 15 amino acids. Trimming cost V 4 bases and J 6 bases; bases outside gene matches: 8. CDR3 coding DNA: TGCAGCGTTGGGAAGGGACTAGCGGCCCTCAATGAGCAGTTCTTC. It translates to CSVGKGLAALNEQFF.

This rearrangement joins TRBV4-1 to TRBJ2-3; 10 bases match TRBD2. The CDR3 is made up of 14 amino acids. Germline V CDR1 and CDR2: MGHRA, YSYEKL. V dropped 5 bases and J dropped 6; count of bases not matched to a gene: 5. The CDR3 loop reads CASSVSGRADTQYF. In DNA form, the CDR3 reads TGCGCCAGCAGCGTAAGCGGGAGGGCCGATACGCAGTATTTT.